This T cell receptor beta chain emerged from a study of blood T cell repertoires in COVID-19. Background on the study: Acute and convalescent COVID-19 samples came from the United States, Italy and Spain. T cells, B-cell-depleted T cells, or PBMCs supplied cDNA or gDNA.

As processed by the authors: Researchers report that nucleated cell counts were estimated from reference gene primer amplification. Produced via immunoSEQ multiplex PCR; TCRdb's table is partial and in-frame only. D and trimming were read from the DNA, whereas the V and J calls and clone size are those reported in that table. Found here are a few hundred thousand clones, approximately 90% of them singletons; the top ten hold 3.5% to 4.5%. Germline assignment: CDR1 MNHEY and CDR2 SVGEGT. J lost 2 bases, V lost 4 bases, and 7 bases had no gene match. The CDR3 totals 15 residues. The rearrangement uses TRBV6-2 or TRBV6-3 and TRBJ2-5; TRBD1 agrees at 7 bases. This sequence originates from a man in his sixties who had recovered from COVID-19. The sequenced material came from peripheral blood. CDR3 region: CASSSTRGLQETQYF. CDR3 nucleotides: TGTGCCAGCAGTTCCACGAGGGGGCTTCAAGAGACCCAGTACTTC.